Shown below are 12 T cell receptor beta chains from a single sample sequenced in a study of T cell responses to AZD1222 COVID-19 vaccine. The protocol was immunoSEQ multiplex PCR, while the TCRdb copy is restricted to in-frame clones and leaves out a portion. The sample lists roughly 99,000 clones; 70% to 90% were seen once. The sequenced sample was peripheral blood, obtained 28 days after the second AZD1222 dose. The receptor source for this set is an adult who received the AZD1222 COVID-19 vaccine.

The V and J genes are TRBV29-1 and TRBJ2-5; no definite D call. The CDR3 extends over 13 amino acids. V lost 1 base, J lost 1 base, and 7 bases lay in between. CDR1 and CDR2 from the germline V gene are SQVTM and ANQGSEA. The DNA of the CDR3 is TGCAGCGTTGAAGGGCAGGTCCAAGAGACCCAGTACTTC. This gives the protein CSVEGQVQETQYF.

V usage is TRBV27 and J usage is TRBJ1-1; D unclear. V was trimmed by 5 bases and J by 4 bases, leaving 11 bases between them. CDR1 is MNHEY and CDR2 is SMNVEV in the germline V gene (reference sequence). The CDR3 covers 13 residues. The CDR3 loop is CASSPPRATEAFF. The DNA for the CDR3 is TGTGCCAGCAGTCCCCCCCGGGCCACTGAAGCTTTCTTT.

The chain joins TRBV6-5 to TRBJ1-1; D is perhaps TRBD1 (6 bases). In germline, CDR1 is MNHEY, CDR2 SVGAGI. The V end was cut by 4 bases, the J end by 4 bases, with 13 bases between. The CDR3 loop spans 14 amino acids. CDR3 in DNA: TGTGCCAGCAGTTTCAGGGGTAGGGGCACTGAAGCTTTCTTT. It translates to CASSFRGRGTEAFF.

This chain links TRBV9 with TRBJ2-7; D unclear. Deletions cut 0 bases from V and 1 base from J, with 14 bases between. This CDR3 spans 16 amino acids. Per the germline V gene, CDR1 is SGDLS and CDR2 is YYNGEE. The CDR3 is CASSVGSTRNSYEQYF. CDR3 nucleotides: TGTGCCAGCAGCGTAGGATCGACACGCAATTCCTACGAGCAGTACTTC.

The chain joins TRBV10-3 to TRBJ2-5; 13 bases are shared with TRBD2. Germline V gives CDR1 ENHRY, CDR2 SYGVKD. The CDR3 spans 16 residues. Germline trimming cut 4 bases from V and 7 bases from J; bases unmatched to any gene: 9. CDR3 DNA sequence: TGTGCCATCAGTGGGACTAGCGGGGGCCCTGTGGGGACCCAGTACTTC. Translating it yields CAISGTSGGPVGTQYF.

The gene calls are TRBV5-4 and TRBJ1-6, with TRBD1 identical over 9 bases. V gave up 2 bases and J gave up 7 bases; unmatched junction bases: 7. CDR1 and CDR2 from the germline V gene are SGHNT and YYREEE (reference sequence). The CDR3 is made up of 16 amino acids. CDR3 sequence: CASSFDRGTGNSPLHF. CDR3 DNA: TGTGCCAGCAGCTTCGACAGGGGGACCGGGAATTCACCCCTCCACTTT.

The chain recombines TRBV5-5 with TRBJ1-1, with no clear D. V was pared by 0 bases and J by 5 bases, with 8 bases between. From germline, CDR1 is SGHKS and CDR2 YYEKEE (reference sequence). The CDR3 sequence is 13 residues long. The DNA of the CDR3 is TGTGCCAGCAGCTTGGATCTAGGGACTGAAGCTTTCTTT. The encoded protein is CASSLDLGTEAFF. The full variable domain, completed using reference TRBV5-5 and TRBJ1-1, is DAGVTQSPTHLIKTRGQQVTLRCSPISGHKSVSWYQQVLGQGPQFIFQYYEKEERGRGNFPDRFSARQFPNYSSELNVNALLLGDSALYLCASSLDLGTEAFFGQGTRLTVV.

V gene TRBV5-4 combines with J gene TRBJ2-3; D possibly corresponds to TRBD1 (6 bases). The V gene's germline CDR1 is SGHNT and CDR2 YYREEE (reference sequence). The V and J ends lost 9 bases and 8 bases respectively, with 13 bases between them. The CDR3 has 11 amino acids. CDR3 nucleotide sequence: TGTGCCATCCTGACAGGCCTTACGCAGTATTTT. Its protein product is CAILTGLTQYF.

Remarks on this clone: Other DNA sequences within the sample encode an identical CDR3. This chain joins TRBV12-3 or TRBV12-4 and TRBJ2-7; 9 positions match TRBD1. The CDR3 has 13 amino acids. Trimming cost V 6 bases and J 4 bases; bases outside gene matches: 4. The CDR3 is CASRTGTGYEQYF. In DNA, the CDR3 is TGTGCCAGCAGAACCGGGACAGGGTACGAGCAGTACTTC.

This sequence joins TRBV4-3 and TRBJ2-7; weak D call: TRBD1 (5 bases). V was cut by 0 bases and J by 2 bases, with 8 bases left in between. The germline gives CDR1 LGHNA, CDR2 YSLEER. The CDR3 totals 14 residues. The CDR3, as DNA: TGCGCCAGCAGCCAAGAAAGGGGAACCTACGAGCAGTACTTC. This gives the protein CASSQERGTYEQYF.

This clone was recorded many times. This sample includes further DNA sequences coding for the same CDR3. The rearrangement links TRBV6-4 to TRBJ1-6; D perhaps matches TRBD1 (5 bases). The V gene lost 3 bases and the J gene lost 5 bases, with 5 bases spanning the gap. CDR1 MRHNA and CDR2 SNTAGT come from the germline V gene. The CDR3 extends over 13 amino acids. The CDR3 reads CASSEGDNSPLHF. The CDR3 DNA reads TGTGCCAGCAGTGAAGGGGATAATTCACCCCTCCACTTT.

V and J are TRBV19 and TRBJ1-4, with 8 bases fitting TRBD1. Germline values: CDR1 LNHDA, CDR2 SQIVND (reference sequence). CDR3 length equals 13 residues. V was pared by 6 bases and J by 8 bases, with 5 bases of the junction left unmatched. CDR3 in amino acids: CASRDRVYEKLFF. The CDR3 DNA follows: TGTGCCAGTAGGGACAGGGTGTACGAAAAACTGTTTTTT.